The 15 T cell receptor beta chains in this list originate from one sample, sequenced in a study of blood T cell repertoires in COVID-19. Assay used: immunoSEQ multiplex PCR; TCRdb lists only in-frame clones, some missing. The sample gives 150,000 to 200,000 clones, more than 75% of which show up once; 15% to 20% is in the top ten. Sequencing input: peripheral blood. The receptors derive from a man between 60 and 70 years old with active or convalescent COVID-19.

J is TRBJ2-5 and V is TRBV14; possibly TRBD2 for D (6 bases). The CDR3 spans 17 residues. Germline loops: CDR1 SGHDN, CDR2 FVKESK. Trimming shortened V by 1 base and J by 5 bases, and 20 bases separated the two germline ends. CDR3 DNA: TGTGCCAGCAGCCAAGTTCCGAAGGGACTCCCTGCGGAGACCCAGTACTTC. This codes for CASSQVPKGLPAETQYF.

This clone was recorded only once. The chain joins TRBV11-1 to TRBJ2-3; D might be TRBD2 (6 bases). The CDR3 totals 18 residues. Germline V gives CDR1 SGHAT, CDR2 FQDESV (reference sequence). Between the trimmed V and J ends, which lost 0 bases and 3 bases, there was a span of 19 bases. The CDR3 sequence is CASSLAFAGPFTTDTQYF. The CDR3 region has the DNA TGTGCCAGCAGCTTAGCCTTCGCGGGACCCTTCACGACAGATACGCAGTATTTT.

The chain recombines TRBV18 with TRBJ1-1, with 7 nucleotides matching TRBD1. The CDR3 extends over 15 amino acids. V shed 3 bases, J shed 4 bases, and the junction held 8 bases outside the gene matches. Per the germline V gene, CDR1 is KGHSH and CDR2 is LQKENI. The CDR3 loop reads CASSPYTGVSTEAFF. The CDR3, as DNA: TGTGCCAGCTCACCGTATACAGGGGTGAGCACTGAAGCTTTCTTT.

The genes are TRBV30 and TRBJ1-5; perhaps TRBD1 as D (5 bases). The CDR3 extends over 13 amino acids. CDR1 and CDR2 from the germline V gene are GTSNPN and SVGIG (reference sequence). The V end was cut by 5 bases, the J end by 0 bases, with 8 bases between. In DNA, the CDR3 is TGTGCCTGGGTAGGGGATAGCAATCAGCCCCAGCATTTT. This sequence encodes CAWVGDSNQPQHF.

This clone has a single count. The chain links TRBV7-9 to TRBJ2-5; perhaps TRBD1 as D (6 bases). CDR3 length: 15 amino acids. Germline CDR1 reads SEHNR; CDR2 reads FQNEAQ (reference sequence). With 5 bases removed from V and 0 bases from J, the gap between germline ends came to 13 bases. CDR3 in DNA: TGTGCCAGCAGCCGAGAAACAGGGTACCAAGAGACCCAGTACTTC. This encodes CASSRETGYQETQYF.

CDR3 in DNA: TGTGCCAGCAGTTCAATGGGCCAGCGCACAGATACGCAGTATTTT. This translates into CASSSMGQRTDTQYF. The rearrangement links TRBV27 to TRBJ2-3, with D unclear. Trimming removed 4 bases from V and 1 base from J, with 12 bases in between. CDR3 length equals 15 residues. Per germline, CDR1 MNHEY and CDR2 SMNVEV (reference sequence).

This chain connects TRBV5-6 to TRBJ1-1; 8 nucleotides align to TRBD1. The V segment lost 4 bases and the J segment 2 bases; nucleotides outside the gene matches: 7. This CDR3 is built from 15 residues. Germline V CDR1 and CDR2: SGHDT, YYEEEE. The CDR3 DNA is TGTGCCAGCAGCCCTGGGGACAGGCGAAACACTGAAGCTTTCTTT. Its protein product is CASSPGDRRNTEAFF.

The V and J genes are TRBV11-2 and TRBJ2-3, with D possibly TRBD1 on 6 matching bases. With 8 bases removed from V and 5 bases from J, the gap between germline ends came to 20 bases. The CDR3 is 15 residues long. Germline-derived CDR1 and CDR2 are SGHAT and FQNNGV. The CDR3 region is CASQSARGVGDTQYF. The CDR3 DNA sequence: TGTGCCAGCCAAAGCGCCAGGGGTGTAGGAGATACGCAGTATTTT.

V is TRBV6-5 and J is TRBJ1-2; D is uncertain. Germline-derived CDR1 and CDR2 are MNHEY and SVGAGI. This CDR3 region has 14 residues. Trimming removed 2 bases from V and 4 bases from J, with 11 bases in between. In DNA, the CDR3 is TGTGCCAGCAGTTACAATGAGGGTCTCTATGGCTACACCTTC. Protein product: CASSYNEGLYGYTF.

This clone was counted a few times. The gene calls are TRBV5-6 and TRBJ1-5; tentative D call: TRBD1 (5 bases). Germline-derived CDR1 and CDR2 are SGHDT and YYEEEE. The V and J ends lost 3 bases and 8 bases respectively, with 15 bases between them. This CDR3 is 14 amino acids long. The CDR3 DNA reads TGTGCCAGCAGCTCGACTAGGGGAGAAAAGCCCCAGCATTTT. Translated: CASSSTRGEKPQHF.

This chain uses TRBV5-1 with TRBJ2-3; D is unresolved. Per the germline V gene, CDR1 is SGHRS and CDR2 is YFSETQ. V was clipped by 4 bases and J by 0 bases, with 6 bases between them. There are 13 residues in the CDR3. This CDR3 is CASSPPSTDTQYF. CDR3 DNA: TGCGCCAGCAGCCCCCCAAGCACAGATACGCAGTATTTT.

The chain links TRBV5-8 to TRBJ2-7; a possible D gene is TRBD2 (5 bases). The V gene's germline CDR1 is SGHTS and CDR2 YDEGEE. Trimming stripped 0 bases from V and 2 bases from J, with 9 bases between. This CDR3 has 14 amino acids. The CDR3 DNA reads as TGTGCCAGCAGCTTGGGCGGGCCCACCTACGAGCAGTACTTC. Encoded protein: CASSLGGPTYEQYF. Together with reference TRBV5-8 and TRBJ2-7, the CDR3 gives the full variable domain: EAGVTQSPTHLIKTRGQQATLRCSPISGHTSVYWYQQALGLGLQFLLWYDEGEERNRGNFPPRFSGRQFPNYSSELNVNALELEDSALYLCASSLGGPTYEQYFGPGTRLTVT.

This chain links TRBV9 with TRBJ2-3, with 11 nucleotides matching TRBD2. Trimming at V came to 4 bases and at J to 0 bases, leaving 10 bases not matched to a gene. This CDR3 region has 18 residues. The germline V gene encodes CDR1 SGDLS and CDR2 YYNGEE. CDR3 sequence reads: CASSPKRLAGPSTDTQYF. DNA for the CDR3: TGTGCCAGCAGCCCAAAGAGACTAGCGGGACCCAGCACAGATACGCAGTATTTT.

V gene TRBV10-3 combines with J gene TRBJ2-5; perhaps TRBD1 as D (6 bases). The CDR3 loop spans 12 amino acids. The V end was cut by 10 bases, the J end by 3 bases, with 12 bases between. From germline, CDR1 is ENHRY and CDR2 SYGVKD. In nucleotides, the CDR3 is TGTGCCACTCAAGCAGGGGAAGAGACCCAGTACTTC. This translates into CATQAGEETQYF.

The rearrangement uses TRBV5-1 and TRBJ2-3; 11 nucleotides align to TRBD2. Germline V gene data show CDR1 as SGHRS and CDR2 as YFSETQ. CDR3 size: 19 residues. Trimming removed 2 bases from V and 1 base from J; junction bases left unmatched: 12. CDR3 sequence (DNA): TGCGCCAGCAGCTTTGCCCCTATTACTAGCGGGGGTGGCACAGATACGCAGTATTTT. This encodes CASSFAPITSGGGTDTQYF.